A selection of T cell receptor beta chains follows, all from one sample in a study of blood T cell repertoires in COVID-19. Measured with immunoSEQ multiplex PCR; TCRdb has only the in-frame clones, and not every one. The table lists 200,000 to 250,000 clones, about 80% of them singletons, with approximately 4% in the top ten. The sample comprised PBMCs or T cells enriched from blood (not recorded which). These receptors were collected from a woman aged 40 to 49 who had been exposed to COVID-19. Each CDR3 is given with its conserved first and last residue. The order of the fields is clone size, D gene, V gene, J gene, CDR3 protein, CDR3 DNA. The D gene is left open where the match is weak. Rows give clone size only sometimes, using once, few, many, or a class for an expanded clone.

.,TRBD2,TRBV6-1,TRBJ2-7,CASSEGGGPYEQYF,TGTGCCAGCAGTGAAGGGGGGGGACCCTACGAGCAGTACTTC
.,.,TRBV11-2,TRBJ1-5,CASSLENLGVAQPQHF,TGTGCCAGCAGCTTAGAGAACCTCGGGGTGGCTCAGCCCCAGCATTTT
.,TRBD2,TRBV6-8,TRBJ2-3,CASRDWEGTSMDTQYF,TGTGCCAGCAGGGACTGGGAAGGGACTAGCATGGATACGCAGTATTTT
.,.,TRBV13,TRBJ1-1,CASSSDRNTEAFF,TGTGCCAGCAGTTCAGACAGGAACACTGAAGCTTTCTTT
.,.,TRBV27,TRBJ2-7,CASSPSRVSYEQYF,TGTGCCAGCAGTCCAAGCAGGGTCTCCTACGAGCAGTACTTC
.,.,TRBV7-3,TRBJ1-1,CASSGGGEAFF,TGTGCCAGCAGCGGCGGCGGTGAAGCTTTCTTT
once,TRBD1,TRBV4-2,TRBJ2-5,CASSQGGRGETQYF,TGTGCCAGCAGCCAAGGTGGCAGGGGGGAGACCCAGTACTTC
.,.,TRBV7-3,TRBJ2-7,CASSLSSGHLYEQYF,TGTGCCAGCAGCTTAAGTTCAGGACACCTCTACGAGCAGTACTTC
.,TRBD1,TRBV29-1,TRBJ2-2,CSVGEIGTGNTGELFF,TGCAGCGTTGGAGAGATCGGGACAGGGAACACCGGGGAGCTGTTTTTT
.,TRBD2,TRBV7-2,TRBJ2-3,CASSSGLAGAPQYF,TGTGCCAGCAGCTCCGGACTAGCGGGGGCACCGCAGTATTTT
.,.,TRBV18,TRBJ1-1,CASSRGGVLNTEAFF,TGTGCCAGCTCCCGGGGGGGAGTTTTGAACACTGAAGCTTTCTTT
.,TRBD1,TRBV19,TRBJ1-2,CASRRDSADYGYTF,TGTGCCAGTAGGAGGGACAGTGCGGACTATGGCTACACCTTC
.,.,TRBV28,TRBJ1-2,CASSRPNTGFNYGYTF,TGTGCCAGCAGTCGCCCCAACACAGGTTTCAACTATGGCTACACCTTC
.,.,TRBV27,TRBJ1-4,CASSPLWGEGEKLFF,TGTGCCAGCAGTCCCCTCTGGGGGGAGGGGGAAAAACTGTTTTTT
.,.,TRBV25-1,TRBJ1-5,CASSESGGGQPQHF,TGTGCCAGCAGTGAATCGGGCGGAGGTCAGCCCCAGCATTTT
.,.,TRBV19,TRBJ2-2,CASDELGAGELFF,TGTGCCAGCGACGAACTCGGGGCCGGGGAGCTGTTTTTT
.,.,TRBV10-3,TRBJ2-4,CAISDSTGGGNIQYF,TGTGCCATCAGTGACTCTACAGGGGGGGGGAACATTCAGTACTTC
.,TRBD1,TRBV27,TRBJ1-6,CASSPKQGFPLHF,TGTGCCAGCAGTCCGAAACAGGGGTTCCCCCTCCACTTT
.,TRBD2,TRBV5-6,TRBJ2-1,CASSSNGLAGGYNEQFF,TGTGCCAGCAGTTCGAACGGACTAGCGGGGGGGTACAATGAGCAGTTCTTC
.,TRBD1,TRBV3-1/TRBV3-2,TRBJ1-5,CASSSRDSNQPQHF,TGTGCCAGCAGCTCCCGGGACAGTAATCAGCCCCAGCATTTT
.,TRBD1,TRBV10-1,TRBJ1-5,CASRTGFGTVYSNQPQHF,TGCGCCAGCAGGACGGGATTTGGGACAGTCTATAGCAATCAGCCCCAGCATTTT
.,.,TRBV5-1,TRBJ2-1,CASSLGRNEQFF,TGCGCCAGCAGCTTGGGGAGAAATGAGCAGTTCTTC
.,TRBD1,TRBV15,TRBJ1-1,CATSDRGDTEAFF,TGTGCCACCTCAGACAGGGGAGATACTGAAGCTTTCTTT
once,.,TRBV7-8,TRBJ2-2,CASSLNRDTGELFF,TGTGCCAGCAGCTTAAACCGGGACACCGGGGAGCTGTTTTTT
.,.,TRBV5-1,TRBJ1-5,CASSLEYGGNQPQHF,TGCGCCAGCAGCTTGGAGTACGGTGGCAATCAGCCCCAGCATTTT
.,TRBD1,TRBV7-8,TRBJ1-3,CASSSPGTDTGNTIYF,TGTGCCAGCAGCTCCCCCGGGACAGATACTGGAAACACCATATATTTT
few,TRBD1,TRBV9,TRBJ1-6,CASSARQGYNSPLHF,TGTGCCAGCAGCGCTAGACAGGGGTATAATTCACCCCTCCACTTT
.,TRBD1,TRBV6-2/TRBV6-3,TRBJ1-1,CASSDREENTEAFF,TGTGCCAGCAGTGACAGGGAAGAGAACACTGAAGCTTTCTTT
.,.,TRBV30,TRBJ1-5,CAWSRRGSSSNQPQHF,TGTGCCTGGAGTCGAAGGGGGTCAAGTAGCAATCAGCCCCAGCATTTT
.,.,TRBV7-3,TRBJ2-3,CASSSALTGDTQYF,TGTGCCAGCAGCTCCGCATTAACCGGAGATACGCAGTATTTT
once,TRBD2,TRBV30,TRBJ2-7,CAWNGGTSYEQYF,TGTGCCTGGAACGGGGGGACCTCCTACGAGCAGTACTTC
.,TRBD2,TRBV19,TRBJ2-1,CATKWASGGSNEQFF,TGTGCCACCAAGTGGGCTAGCGGGGGGAGCAATGAGCAGTTCTTC